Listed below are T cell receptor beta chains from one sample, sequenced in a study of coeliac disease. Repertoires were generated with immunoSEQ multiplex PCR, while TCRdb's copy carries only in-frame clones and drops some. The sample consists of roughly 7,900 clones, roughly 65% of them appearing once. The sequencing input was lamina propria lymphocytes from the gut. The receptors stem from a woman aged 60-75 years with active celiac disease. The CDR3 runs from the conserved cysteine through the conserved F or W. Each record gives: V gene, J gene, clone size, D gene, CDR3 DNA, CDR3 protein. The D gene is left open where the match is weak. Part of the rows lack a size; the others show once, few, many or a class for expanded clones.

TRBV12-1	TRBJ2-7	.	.	TGTGCCAGCAGCTTTCCCCCTCGGGTAAGCTACGAGCAGTACTTC	CASSFPPRVSYEQYF
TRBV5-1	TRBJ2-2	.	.	TGCGCCAGCAGCTTGGAGCAGGGGACCGGGGAGCTGTTTTTT	CASSLEQGTGELFF
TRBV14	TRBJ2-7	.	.	TGTGCCAGCAGCCAAGAGACAAAATGCTCCTACGAGCAGTACTTC	CASSQETKCSYEQYF
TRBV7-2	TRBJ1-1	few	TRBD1	TGTGCCAGCAACACCGGGACAGGGGGCGGACAAGCTTTCTTT	CASNTGTGGGQAFF
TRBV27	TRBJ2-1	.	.	TGTGCCAGCAGTTTCGGGGGAGTCGAGCAGTTCTTC	CASSFGGVEQFF
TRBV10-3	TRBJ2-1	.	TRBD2	TGTGCCATCAGTGAGCTGGGGGGGTCGAATGAGCAGTTCTTC	CAISELGGSNEQFF
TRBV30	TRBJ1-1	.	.	TGTGCCTGGAGCCGACGTATATCCGGGATAAAGGGCCCTGACACTGAAGCTTTCTTT	CAWSRRISGIKGPDTEAFF
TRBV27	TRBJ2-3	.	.	TGTGCCAGCAGTTTAGGCCTCTCTAGCACAGATACGCAGTATTTT	CASSLGLSSTDTQYF
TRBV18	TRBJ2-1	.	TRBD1	TGTGCCAGCTCACCCCGGGACAGGCAATACAATGAGCAGTTCTTC	CASSPRDRQYNEQFF
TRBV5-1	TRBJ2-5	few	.	TGCGCCAGCAGCTTGGTTTTGGCAGGGAGGTGGGAGACCCAGTACTTC	CASSLVLAGRWETQYF
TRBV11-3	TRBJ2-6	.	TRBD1	TGTGCCAGCAGCTCTGGGACAGGGGGCCGGTATGGGGCCAACGTCCTGACTTTC	CASSSGTGGRYGANVLTF
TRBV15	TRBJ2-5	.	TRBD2	TGTGCCACCAGCAGAGTTAGACTAGCACCGTACCAAGAGACCCAGTACTTC	CATSRVRLAPYQETQYF
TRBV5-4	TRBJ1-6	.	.	TGTGCCAGCAGCTTGGTTACCAGTAATTCACCCCTCCACTTT	CASSLVTSNSPLHF
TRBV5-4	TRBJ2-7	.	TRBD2	TGTGCCAGCAGCGCCGTGGGAGCGGGAGGGTACGAGCAGTACTTC	CASSAVGAGGYEQYF
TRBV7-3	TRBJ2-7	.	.	TGTGCCAGCAGCTTATACCCAGGGGACGACGAGCAGTACTTC	CASSLYPGDDEQYF
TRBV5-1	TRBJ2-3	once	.	TGCGCCAGCAGCTTGCAGGTGGAGGCGAATACGCAGTATTTT	CASSLQVEANTQYF
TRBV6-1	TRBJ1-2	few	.	TGTGCCAGCAGTGAAGAAGGGGGTCGGTACTATGGCTACACCTTC	CASSEEGGRYYGYTF
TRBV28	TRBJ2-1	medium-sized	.	TGTGCCAGCAGTGCCGTTGGAGGTGGGCAGTTCTTC	CASSAVGGGQFF
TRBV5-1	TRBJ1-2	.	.	TGCGCCAGCAGCTTGTCTCCGAGGAATGGCTACACCTTC	CASSLSPRNGYTF
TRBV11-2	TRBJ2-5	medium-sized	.	TGTGCCAGCAGCTTCCCACAGGGTGGAGAGACCCAGTACTTC	CASSFPQGGETQYF
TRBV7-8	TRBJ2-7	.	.	TGTGCCAGCAGCCGCAATAGGGGTAATAACTACGAGCAGTACTTC	CASSRNRGNNYEQYF
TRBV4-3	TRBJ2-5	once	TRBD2	TGCGCCAGCAGCCAAGATCTACTAGCGGGGCCCAAGGTAGAGACCCAGTACTTC	CASSQDLLAGPKVETQYF
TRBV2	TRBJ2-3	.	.	TGTGCCAGGGGGGGGCCCGGCACAGATACGCAGTATTTT	CARGGPGTDTQYF
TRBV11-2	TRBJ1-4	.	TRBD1	TGTGCCAGCAGCTCCGGACAGGGTGGCGAAAAACTGTTTTTT	CASSSGQGGEKLFF
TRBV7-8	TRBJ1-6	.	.	TGTGCCAGCAGCTTAGTTTGGACGGAGGGCTATAATTCACCCCTCCACTTT	CASSLVWTEGYNSPLHF
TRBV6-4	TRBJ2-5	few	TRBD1	TGTGCCAGCAGTGTTGGGACAGGGGGAACGGAGACCCAGTACTTC	CASSVGTGGTETQYF
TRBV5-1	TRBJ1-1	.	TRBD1	TGCGCCAGCAGCACAACAGGGGGCAGGAACACTGAAGCTTTCTTT	CASSTTGGRNTEAFF
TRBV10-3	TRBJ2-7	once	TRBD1	TGTGCCATCAGTGGGGTTACAGGGGTTCACGAGCAGTACTTC	CAISGVTGVHEQYF
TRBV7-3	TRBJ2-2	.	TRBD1	TGTGCCAGCAGACGTCAGGGGGCGGGTGGTTCCGGGGAGCTGTTTTTT	CASRRQGAGGSGELFF
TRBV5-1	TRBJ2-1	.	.	TGCGCCAGCAGCTTGGGTCAGACAGGATACAATGAGCAGTTCTTC	CASSLGQTGYNEQFF
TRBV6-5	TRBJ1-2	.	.	TGTGCCAGCAGCCCAGGATCTTATGGCTACACCTTC	CASSPGSYGYTF
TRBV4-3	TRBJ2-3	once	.	TGCGCCAGCAGCCAAGATCGACAAATCACAGATACGCAGTATTTT	CASSQDRQITDTQYF
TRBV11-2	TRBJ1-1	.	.	TGTGCCAGCAGCCCGGACAGAAGGAACACTGAAGCTTTCTTT	CASSPDRRNTEAFF
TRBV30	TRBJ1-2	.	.	TGTGCCTGGAGTTCGGGGACTTATGGCTACACCTTC	CAWSSGTYGYTF
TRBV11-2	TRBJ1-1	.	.	TGTGCCAGCAGCCATTTAGGGGGGGCCCTGAACACTGAAGCTTTCTTT	CASSHLGGALNTEAFF
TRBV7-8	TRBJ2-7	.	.	TGTGCCAGCAGCTTAACTGGAGCCAGGGACTACGAGCAGTACTTC	CASSLTGARDYEQYF
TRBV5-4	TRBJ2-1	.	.	TGTGCCAGCAGCTGGGCACAGCCCCTGAGGGTCAATGAGCAGTTCTTC	CASSWAQPLRVNEQFF
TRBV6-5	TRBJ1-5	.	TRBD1	TGTGCCAGCAGAAACCAGGGACAGGGTCATCAGCCCCAGCATTTT	CASRNQGQGHQPQHF
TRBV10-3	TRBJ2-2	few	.	TGTGCCACCCTGGACAGGGCCGGGCGGGGGACCGGGGAGCTGTTTTTT	CATLDRAGRGTGELFF
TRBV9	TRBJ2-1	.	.	TGTGCCAGCAGCTTCAGACTAGGAGCTGAGCAGTTCTTC	CASSFRLGAEQFF
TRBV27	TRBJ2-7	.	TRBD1	TGTGCCAGCAGTTCGACCCGACAGGGGGCGGGGTACTTC	CASSSTRQGAGYF
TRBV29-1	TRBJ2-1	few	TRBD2	TGCAGCGTTGATGGGTGGACTAGCGGGGACAATGAGCAGTTCTTC	CSVDGWTSGDNEQFF
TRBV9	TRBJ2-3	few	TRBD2	TGTGCCAGCAGCGACATAGCGGGGGTGAGAGATACGCAGTATTTT	CASSDIAGVRDTQYF
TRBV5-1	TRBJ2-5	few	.	TGCGCCAGCAGCTCCCAAGGTACAGGGCAAGAGACCCAGTACTTC	CASSSQGTGQETQYF
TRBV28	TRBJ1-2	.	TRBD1	TGTGCCAGCAGCTCGACCGGACAGGGGGCTAGTTTCACCTTC	CASSSTGQGASFTF